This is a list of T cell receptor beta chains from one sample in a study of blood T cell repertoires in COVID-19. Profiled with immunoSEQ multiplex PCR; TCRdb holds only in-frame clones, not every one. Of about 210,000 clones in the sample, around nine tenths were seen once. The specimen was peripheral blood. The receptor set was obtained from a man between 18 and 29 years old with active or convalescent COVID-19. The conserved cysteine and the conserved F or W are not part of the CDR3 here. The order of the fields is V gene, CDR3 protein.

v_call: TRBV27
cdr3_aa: ASSPPGQGGGTTQY

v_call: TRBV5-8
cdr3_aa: ASSLRGLGGYT

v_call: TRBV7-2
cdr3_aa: ASSEGGVRAETQY

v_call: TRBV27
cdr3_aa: ASSLRSATDTQY

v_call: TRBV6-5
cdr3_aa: ASSYSEGADYEQY

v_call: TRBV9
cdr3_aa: ASSQGRTDTQY

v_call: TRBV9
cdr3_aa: ASSAGTSVLYEQY

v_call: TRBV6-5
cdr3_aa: ASSYSVAGRHTQY

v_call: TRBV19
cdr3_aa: ASAASGRATDTQY

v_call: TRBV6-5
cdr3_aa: ASSLAGGGSLH

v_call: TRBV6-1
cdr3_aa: ASSERTDQETQY

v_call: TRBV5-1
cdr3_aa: ASSLVAGGSYEQY

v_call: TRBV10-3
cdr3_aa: ASRTEDNQPQH